This T cell receptor (beta chain) emerged from a study of blood T cell repertoires in COVID-19. Study-level background: The samples span acute and convalescent COVID-19 from the United States, Italy and Spain.

V was pared by 0 bases and J by 8 bases, with 13 bases between. There are 14 residues in the CDR3. Germline loops: CDR1 LGHNA, CDR2 YSLEER. The method was immunoSEQ multiplex PCR; TCRdb's version includes in-frame clones alone and lacks a portion of them. The table has roughly 200,000 clones, around 80% seen once; the top ten hold approximately 30%. This sequence was found in a man in his forties with acute or convalescent COVID-19. This rearrangement joins TRBV4-3 to TRBJ1-2; a possible D gene is TRBD1 (5 bases). The sample was peripheral blood. This chain's CDR3 is CASSQDGGRRGYTF. The DNA of the CDR3 is TGCGCCAGCAGCCAAGATGGGGGGAGGAGGGGCTACACCTTC.